The clone carrying this T cell receptor beta chain appeared a few times. The antigen is unknown. One entry per CDR3 protein, called by TCRdb with MiXCR from the reads. The table lists some 46,000 distinct CDR3 sequences, roughly 19% of them singletons, with 40% to 65% in the top ten. This entry belongs to a study of T cell repertoires in cytomegalovirus infection. Turning to the study itself: Evidence of both CMV infection and a matching HLA type came from public TCR beta signatures.

This CDR3 has 17 residues. Trimming shortened V by 6 bases and J by 1 base, and 21 bases separated the two germline ends. The V gene's germline CDR1 is SNHLY and CDR2 FYNNEI. The specimen was CD8+ T cells from cultured PBMCs, collected from culture after CMV antigen stimulation. The chain couples TRBV2 to TRBJ1-1, with D perhaps matching TRBD1 (6 bases). The sequence came from a human donor in good health (CMV status not recorded). Some clones in this sample may be carry-over from other donors' samples. The CDR3 reads CASSAHQMGHPNTEAFF. CDR3 bases: TGTGCCAGCAGCGCCCACCAAATGGGACATCCGAACACTGAAGCTTTCTTT.